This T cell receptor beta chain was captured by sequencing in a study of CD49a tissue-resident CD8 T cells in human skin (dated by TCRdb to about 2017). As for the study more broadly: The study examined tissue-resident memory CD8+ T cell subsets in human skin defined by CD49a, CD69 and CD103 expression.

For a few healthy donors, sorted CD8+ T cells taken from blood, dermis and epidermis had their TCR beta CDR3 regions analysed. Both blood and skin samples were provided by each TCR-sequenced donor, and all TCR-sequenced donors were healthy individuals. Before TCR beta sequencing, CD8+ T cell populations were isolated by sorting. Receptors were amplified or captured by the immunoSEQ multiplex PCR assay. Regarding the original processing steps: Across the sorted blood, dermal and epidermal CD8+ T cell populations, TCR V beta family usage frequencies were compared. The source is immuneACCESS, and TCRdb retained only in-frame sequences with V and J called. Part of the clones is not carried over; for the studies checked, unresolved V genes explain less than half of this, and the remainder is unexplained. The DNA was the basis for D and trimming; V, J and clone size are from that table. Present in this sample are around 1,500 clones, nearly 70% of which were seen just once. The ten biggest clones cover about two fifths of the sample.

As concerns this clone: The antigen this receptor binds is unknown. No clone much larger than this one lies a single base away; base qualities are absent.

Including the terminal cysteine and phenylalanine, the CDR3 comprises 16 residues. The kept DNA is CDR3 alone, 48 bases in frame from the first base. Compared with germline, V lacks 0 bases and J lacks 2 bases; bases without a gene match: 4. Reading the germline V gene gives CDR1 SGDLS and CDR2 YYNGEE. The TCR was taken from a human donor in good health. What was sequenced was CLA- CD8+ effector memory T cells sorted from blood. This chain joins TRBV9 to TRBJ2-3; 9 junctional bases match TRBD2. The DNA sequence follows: TGTGCCAGCAGCGTAGTAGCGGGAGCCCTCACAGATACGCAGTATTTT. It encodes CASSVVAGALTDTQYF.